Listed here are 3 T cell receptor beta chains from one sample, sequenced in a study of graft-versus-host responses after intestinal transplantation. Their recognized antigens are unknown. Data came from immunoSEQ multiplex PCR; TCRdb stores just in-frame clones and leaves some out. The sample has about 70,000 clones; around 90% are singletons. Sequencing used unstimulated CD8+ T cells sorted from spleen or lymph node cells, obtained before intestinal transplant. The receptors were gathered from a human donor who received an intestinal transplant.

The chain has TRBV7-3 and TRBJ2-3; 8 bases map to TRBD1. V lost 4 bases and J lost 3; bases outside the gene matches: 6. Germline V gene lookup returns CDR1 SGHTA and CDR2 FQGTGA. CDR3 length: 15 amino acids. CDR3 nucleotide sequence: TGTGCCAGCAGCTCCCAGGGGGCGAGGACAGATACGCAGTATTTT. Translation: CASSSQGARTDTQYF.

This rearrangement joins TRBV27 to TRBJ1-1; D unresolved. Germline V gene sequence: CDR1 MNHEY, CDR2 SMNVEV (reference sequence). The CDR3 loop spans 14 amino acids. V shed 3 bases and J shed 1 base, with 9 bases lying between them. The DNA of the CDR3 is TGTGCCAGCAGTTTCGGGTCGGGGAACACTGAAGCTTTCTTT. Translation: CASSFGSGNTEAFF.

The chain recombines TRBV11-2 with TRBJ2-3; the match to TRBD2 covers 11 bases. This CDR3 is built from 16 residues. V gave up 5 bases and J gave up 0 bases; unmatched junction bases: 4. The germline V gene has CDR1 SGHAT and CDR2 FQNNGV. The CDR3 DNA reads TGTGCCAGCAGCCCGGGACTAGCGGCTAGCACAGATACGCAGTATTTT. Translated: CASSPGLAASTDTQYF.